This T cell receptor beta chain came from a study of cytomegalovirus exposure and HLA in healthy donors. Study-wide context: The 120 or so validation repertoires, a later analysis reported, used the same platform as the approximately 650 first-cohort repertoires.

Repertoires were generated with immunoSEQ multiplex PCR, while TCRdb's copy carries only in-frame clones and drops some. The profile shows about 90,000 clones, roughly 84% of them singletons. Of note for this clone: Its specificity is not known.

Study-level findings and limits: Confirmation in vitro established that a few CMV-associated chains were specific for CMV antigens. Cytomegalovirus association was assigned to 170 or so TCR beta chains. A classifier reportedly called cytomegalovirus status with high sensitivity and specificity.

The V and J ends lost 5 bases and 4 bases, in that order; junction bases with no gene match: 7. This CDR3 has 15 amino acids. Per germline, CDR1 SGHVS and CDR2 FNYEAQ. The chain couples TRBV7-6 to TRBJ2-1; 8 bases agree with TRBD2. What was sequenced was PBMCs. This sequence originates from a woman between 18 and 30 years old in good health and CMV-seropositive. The CDR3 DNA reads as TGTGCCAGCAGCCCGATTAGCGGGGTTTACAATGAGCAGTTCTTC. Translating gives CASSPISGVYNEQFF.